This passage covers 8 T cell receptor beta chains from one sample sequenced in a study of T cell responses to AZD1222 COVID-19 vaccine. The table came from immunoSEQ multiplex PCR; TCRdb's copy has only in-frame clones and leaves some out. The table lists approximately 100,000 clones, just under 95% of them singletons. Sequenced material: peripheral blood, taken on day 0 of AZD1222 vaccination. The source of these receptors is an adult in good health.

V gene TRBV27 combines with J gene TRBJ2-1; the D gene could be TRBD1 or TRBD2 (6 bases each). The germline V and J ends were trimmed by 4 bases and 6 bases, with 16 bases remaining between them. The CDR3 sequence is 15 residues long. Per the germline V gene, CDR1 is MNHEY and CDR2 is SMNVEV (reference sequence). The CDR3 nucleotides read TGTGCCAGCAGTTATATGGGCGGAGGGGGCAATGAGCAGTTCTTC. It codes for CASSYMGGGGNEQFF.

The rearrangement joins TRBV12-5 to TRBJ2-1; 11 positions agree with TRBD2. Germline V gives CDR1 LGHNT, CDR2 FRNRAP. J lost 8 bases, V lost 2 bases, and 8 bases had no gene match. This CDR3 is 16 amino acids long. CDR3: CASGLSLAGGVDEQFF. The CDR3 DNA sequence: TGTGCTAGTGGTTTGAGTTTAGCGGGGGGGGTTGATGAGCAGTTCTTC.

J is TRBJ2-2 and V is TRBV5-1; tentatively, D is TRBD2 (5 bases). From germline, CDR1 is SGHRS and CDR2 YFSETQ. The V gene lost 0 bases and the J gene lost 4 bases, with 7 bases spanning the gap. The length of the CDR3 is 14 residues. In nucleotides, the CDR3 is TGCGCCAGCAGCTTGGAAGGGAGCACCGGGGAGCTGTTTTTT. Its translation is CASSLEGSTGELFF. Drawing the rest from reference TRBV5-1 and TRBJ2-2, the complete variable domain is KAGVTQTPRYLIKTRGQQVTLSCSPISGHRSVSWYQQTPGQGLQFLFEYFSETQRNKGNFPGRFSGRQFSNSRSEMNVSTLELGDSALYLCASSLEGSTGELFFGEGSRLTVL.

The chain carries TRBV7-2 and TRBJ1-5; tentative D call: TRBD1 (6 bases). This CDR3 has 14 amino acids. Trimming stripped 2 bases from V and 6 bases from J, with 11 bases between. Germline V gene sequence: CDR1 SGHTA, CDR2 FQGNSA. CDR3 region: CASSLPGAGQPQHF. The CDR3 DNA sequence: TGTGCCAGCAGCTTACCGGGGGCCGGTCAGCCCCAGCATTTT.

This rearrangement joins TRBV7-3 to TRBJ2-1, with no clear D. Germline V gene lookup returns CDR1 SGHTA and CDR2 FQGTGA. V lost 2 bases to trimming and J lost 7 bases, with 18 bases between them. The CDR3 totals 16 residues. The CDR3, as DNA: TGTGCCAGCAGCTTAGGTTCACGTGAGGCTGGAAATGAGCAGTTCTTC. It encodes CASSLGSREAGNEQFF.

The chain's CDR3 is CASSRKSGGYFLEQYF. The CDR3 bases are TGTGCCAGCAGCCGAAAAAGCGGGGGATACTTCCTCGAGCAGTACTTC. The V and J genes are TRBV6-2 or TRBV6-3 and TRBJ2-7, with 8 bases fitting TRBD2. V lost 6 bases, J lost 6 bases, and 16 bases stayed unmatched. The CDR3 runs to 16 residues. CDR1 MNHEY and CDR2 SVGEGT come from the germline V gene.

This chain links TRBV21-1 with TRBJ1-1. TRBV21-1 is marked as a pseudogene. The CDR3 spans 12 residues. This CDR3 is CASSKRNTEAFF. CDR3 bases: TGTGCCAGCAGCAAGAGGAACACTGAAGCTTTCTTT.

The chain recombines TRBV28 with TRBJ2-3, with D maybe TRBD1 (6 bases). The CDR3 runs 14 residues. Looked up from germline, CDR1 is MDHEN and CDR2 is SYDVKM. The V and J ends lost 6 bases and 2 bases respectively, with 12 bases between them. The CDR3 DNA sequence: TGTGCCAGCAGGGAGACAGGTCCCACAGATACGCAGTATTTT. Protein sequence: CASRETGPTDTQYF.